This T cell receptor (beta chain) was profiled in a study of beta chain features in type 1 diabetes. Isolated RNA was reverse transcribed in full, so expressed TCRB transcripts were sequenced. Assay: immunoSEQ multiplex PCR; the TCRdb copy retains only in-frame clones and omits some. The sample contains 640,000 or so clones, 11% to 15% of which appear only once. This clone occurred once. Antigen specificity is unknown. Study outcomes and limitations: Among all four CD4+ subsets, Type 1 diabetes patients had TCRB CDR3s that were moderately but significantly shorter. HLA influence on TCRB rearrangement stayed unresolved here. Possible PCR preference for shorter templates applied equally to patients and controls. More deletions and fewer insertions at VDJ junctions were seen in type 1 diabetes patients. In comparison with healthy donors, patients had naive, central memory and Treg TCRB repertoires that appeared more similar.

V was clipped by 3 bases and J by 2 bases, with 14 bases between them. The CDR3 is made up of 15 amino acids. Germline-derived CDR1 and CDR2 are MNHEY and SMNVEV (reference sequence). This chain joins TRBV27 and TRBJ2-7; the D gene is possibly TRBD1 (6 bases). The TCR sequence derives from a man aged 18 to 30 with type 1 diabetes. Sequencing input: naive CD4+ T cells from blood. The chain's CDR3 is CASSFSETGTYEQYF. The CDR3, as DNA: TGTGCCAGCAGTTTCTCAGAGACAGGTACCTACGAGCAGTACTTC.